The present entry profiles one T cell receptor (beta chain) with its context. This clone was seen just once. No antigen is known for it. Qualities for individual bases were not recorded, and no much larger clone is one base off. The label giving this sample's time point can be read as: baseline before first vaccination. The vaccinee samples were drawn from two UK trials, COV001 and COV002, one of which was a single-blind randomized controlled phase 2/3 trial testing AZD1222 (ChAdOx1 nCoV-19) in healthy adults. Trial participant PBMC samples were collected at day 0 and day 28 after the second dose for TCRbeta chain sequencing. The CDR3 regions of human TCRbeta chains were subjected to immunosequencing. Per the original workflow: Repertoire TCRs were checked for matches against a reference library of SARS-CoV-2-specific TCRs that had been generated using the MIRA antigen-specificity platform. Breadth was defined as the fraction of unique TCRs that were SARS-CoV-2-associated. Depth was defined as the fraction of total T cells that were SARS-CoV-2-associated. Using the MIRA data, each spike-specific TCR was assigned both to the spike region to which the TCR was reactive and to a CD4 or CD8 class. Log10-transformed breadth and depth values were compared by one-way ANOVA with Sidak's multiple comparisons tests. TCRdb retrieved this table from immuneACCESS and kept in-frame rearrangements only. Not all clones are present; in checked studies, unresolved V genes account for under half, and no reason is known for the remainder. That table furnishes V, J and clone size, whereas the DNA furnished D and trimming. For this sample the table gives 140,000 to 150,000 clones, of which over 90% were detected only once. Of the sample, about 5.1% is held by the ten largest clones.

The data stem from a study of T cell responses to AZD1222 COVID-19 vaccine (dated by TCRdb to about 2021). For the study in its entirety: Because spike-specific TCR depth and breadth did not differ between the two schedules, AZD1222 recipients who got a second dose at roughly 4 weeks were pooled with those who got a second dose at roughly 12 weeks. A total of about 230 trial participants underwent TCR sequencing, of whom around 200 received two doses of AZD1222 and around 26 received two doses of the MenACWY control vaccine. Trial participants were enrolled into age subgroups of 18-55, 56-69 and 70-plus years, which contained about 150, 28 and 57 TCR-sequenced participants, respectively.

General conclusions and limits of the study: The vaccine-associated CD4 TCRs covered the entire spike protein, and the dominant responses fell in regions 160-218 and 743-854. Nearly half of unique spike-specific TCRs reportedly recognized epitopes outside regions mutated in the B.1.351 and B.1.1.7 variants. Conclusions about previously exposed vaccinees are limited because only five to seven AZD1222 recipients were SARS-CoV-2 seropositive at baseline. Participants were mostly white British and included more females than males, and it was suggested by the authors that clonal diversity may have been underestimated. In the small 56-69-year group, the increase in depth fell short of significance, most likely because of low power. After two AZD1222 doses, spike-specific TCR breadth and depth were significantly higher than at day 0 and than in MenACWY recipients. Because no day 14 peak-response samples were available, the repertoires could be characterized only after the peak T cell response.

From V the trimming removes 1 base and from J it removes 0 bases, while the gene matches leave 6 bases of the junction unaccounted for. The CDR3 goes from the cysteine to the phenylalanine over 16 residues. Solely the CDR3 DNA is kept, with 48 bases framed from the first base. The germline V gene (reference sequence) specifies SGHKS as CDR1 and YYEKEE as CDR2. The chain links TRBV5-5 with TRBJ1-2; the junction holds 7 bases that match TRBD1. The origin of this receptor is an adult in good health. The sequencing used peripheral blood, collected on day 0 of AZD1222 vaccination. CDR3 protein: CASSLSLTGTNYGYTF. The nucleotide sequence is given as TGTGCCAGCAGCTTGAGCCTGACAGGGACTAACTATGGCTACACCTTC.